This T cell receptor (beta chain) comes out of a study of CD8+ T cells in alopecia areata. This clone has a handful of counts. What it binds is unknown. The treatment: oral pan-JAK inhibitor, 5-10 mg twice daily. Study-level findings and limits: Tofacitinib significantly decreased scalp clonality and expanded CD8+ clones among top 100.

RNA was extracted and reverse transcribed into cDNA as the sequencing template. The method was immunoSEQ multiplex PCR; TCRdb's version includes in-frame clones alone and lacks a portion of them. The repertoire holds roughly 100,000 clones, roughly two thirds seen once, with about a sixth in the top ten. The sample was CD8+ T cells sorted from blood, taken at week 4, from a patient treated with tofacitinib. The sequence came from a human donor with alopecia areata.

CDR3 in DNA: TGTGCCAGCAACCCGACAGGGTTGAGCACAGATACGCAGTATTTT. Translated, it gives CASNPTGLSTDTQYF. The J gene is TRBJ2-3, the V gene TRBV27, with TRBD1 matching over 7 bases. Germline V gene sequence: CDR1 MNHEY, CDR2 SMNVEV (reference sequence). CDR3 length: 15 amino acids. V gave up 7 bases and J gave up 0 bases; unmatched junction bases: 7.